The rows below give T cell receptor beta chains drawn from one sample of a study of T cell responses to AZD1222 COVID-19 vaccine. This table comes from immunoSEQ multiplex PCR, and its TCRdb copy is limited to in-frame clones, with some not included. The sample has about 160,000 clones; around 90% are singletons. The source material was peripheral blood, sampled on day 0 of MenACWY control vaccination. The receptor set was obtained from an adult in good health. The CDR3 runs from the conserved cysteine through the conserved F or W. D genes are given only for firm matches. Expanded clones are given a class, and other clones once, few, many or no size at all.

V	D	size	J	length	DNA	CDR3
TRBV28	NA	NA	TRBJ1-4	15	TGTGCCAGCAGTTTCTCCGGGGGGAGCGATGAAAAACTGTTTTTT	CASSFSGGSDEKLFF
TRBV30	NA	few	TRBJ1-5	12	TGTGCCTGGAGTTTGGGGGATCAGCCCCAGCATTTT	CAWSLGDQPQHF
TRBV2	NA	NA	TRBJ2-7	12	TGTGCCAGCAGTGAAAGGATCTACGAGCAGTACTTC	CASSERIYEQYF
TRBV3-1/TRBV3-2	NA	NA	TRBJ2-3	15	TGTGCCAGCAGCCAAGCGGGGGCGATCACAGATACGCAGTATTTT	CASSQAGAITDTQYF
TRBV19	TRBD2	NA	TRBJ2-7	17	TGTGCCAGCCTGGGCCCGGGACTAGCGGGAGACTCCTACGAGCAGTACTTC	CASLGPGLAGDSYEQYF
TRBV5-1	TRBD1	NA	TRBJ1-1	15	TGCGCCAGCAGCTTCACGGGACAGCCGAACACTGAAGCTTTCTTT	CASSFTGQPNTEAFF
TRBV9	TRBD2	NA	TRBJ2-3	17	TGTGCCAGCAGCGTAGCTGGGCTAGCGGGAGCCCCAGATACGCAGTATTTT	CASSVAGLAGAPDTQYF
TRBV3-1/TRBV3-2	TRBD2	NA	TRBJ2-7	19	TGTGCCAGCAGCCAAGTCGCGGCACGCTTAGCGGGAGGGTCCTACGAGCAGTACTTC	CASSQVAARLAGGSYEQYF
TRBV10-3	TRBD2	NA	TRBJ2-1	14	TGTGCCACACAAACCAGCGGGAGTTGGAATGAGCAGTTCTTC	CATQTSGSWNEQFF
TRBV12-3/TRBV12-4	NA	NA	TRBJ2-7	11	TGTGCCAGCAGTTTTAGGGACCTGTGGTACTTC	CASSFRDLWYF
TRBV2	TRBD1	NA	TRBJ1-5	14	TGTGCCAGCAGAGGAGACAGGGGCAATCAGCCCCAGCATTTT	CASRGDRGNQPQHF
TRBV12-5	NA	NA	TRBJ1-1	11	TGTGCTAGTGGGGACAACACTGAAGCTTTCTTT	CASGDNTEAFF
TRBV19	NA	NA	TRBJ1-5	13	TGTGCCAGTGCAGTGGCAGAGAATCAGCCCCAGCATTTT	CASAVAENQPQHF
TRBV7-9	NA	NA	TRBJ2-1	12	TGTGCCAGCAGCCAGACCCGGAATGAGCAGTTCTTC	CASSQTRNEQFF
TRBV9	TRBD2	NA	TRBJ2-1	15	TGTGCCAGCAGCTCAGGCGGGAGAACCTACAATGAGCAGTTCTTC	CASSSGGRTYNEQFF